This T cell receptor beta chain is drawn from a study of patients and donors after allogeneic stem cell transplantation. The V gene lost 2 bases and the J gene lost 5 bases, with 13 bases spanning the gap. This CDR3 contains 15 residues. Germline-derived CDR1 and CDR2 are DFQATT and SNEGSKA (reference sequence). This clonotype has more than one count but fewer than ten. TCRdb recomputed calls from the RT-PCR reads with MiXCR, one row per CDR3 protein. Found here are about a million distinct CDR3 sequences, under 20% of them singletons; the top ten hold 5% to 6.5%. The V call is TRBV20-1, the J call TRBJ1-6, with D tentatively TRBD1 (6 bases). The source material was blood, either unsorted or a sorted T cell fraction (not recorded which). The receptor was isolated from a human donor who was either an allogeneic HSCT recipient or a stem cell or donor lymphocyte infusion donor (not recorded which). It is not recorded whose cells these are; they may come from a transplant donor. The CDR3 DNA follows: TGCAGTGCTAGAAGAAGGGGGAATGATAATTCACCCCTCCACTTT. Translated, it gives CSARRRGNDNSPLHF.